This T cell receptor (beta chain) came from a study of identical twins. This clonotype was detected many times. V trimming: 5 bases; J trimming: 5 bases; junction bases outside the gene matches: 5. Germline CDR1 is SEHNR and CDR2 is FQNEAQ (reference sequence). This CDR3 spans 15 amino acids. TCRdb reanalysed the 5' RACE reads using MiXCR and keeps one entry per CDR3 protein. The data hold 570,000 or so distinct CDR3 sequences, with 9.6% observed a single time. These same data were also listed under a study on yellow fever vaccine responses in identical twins.

The V gene is TRBV7-9, the J gene TRBJ2-1, with 11 bases matching TRBD2. The TCR was taken from a woman aged 18-30 years in good health. The sample consisted of PBMCs. This CDR3 reads CASSPLAGGDNEQFF. For the CDR3, the DNA is TGTGCCAGCAGCCCCCTAGCGGGAGGAGACAATGAGCAGTTCTTC. The full variable domain, completed using reference TRBV7-9 and TRBJ2-1, is DTGVSQNPRHKITKRGQNVTFRCDPISEHNRLYWYRQTLGQGPEFLTYFQNEAQLEKSRLLSDRFSAERPKGSFSTLEIQRTEQGDSAMYLCASSPLAGGDNEQFFGPGTRLTVL.